This entry features one T cell receptor (beta chain) sequence. Its antigen remains unidentified. PCR employed 60 Vbeta and 13 Jbeta primers. Clones were read by immunoSEQ multiplex PCR, and TCRdb kept only the in-frame ones, dropping some. The sample holds approximately 110,000 clones, 81% seen once. The sample belongs to a study of cytomegalovirus exposure and HLA in healthy donors. Study overall: A data release that came early held 80 million to 95 million unique TCRs from HLA-typed donors. General observations from the study: In vitro work confirmed that a few CMV-associated chains recognize CMV antigens. When presence/absence was analysed, sequencing depth was taken to be roughly uniform across donors. Evidence from a later analysis indicated that most CMV-associated TCR beta chains looked HLA-restricted.

The CDR3 sequence is 15 residues long. Germline CDR1 SGHRS, CDR2 YFSETQ. V trimming: 4 bases; J trimming: 8 bases; junction bases outside the gene matches: 11. The sequence was obtained from a woman in her 30s in good health and CMV-seronegative. The gene calls are TRBV5-1 and TRBJ1-4; TRBD1 aligns across 7 bases. The sequenced sample consisted of PBMCs. CDR3 loop: CASSPDRETNEKLFF. In nucleotides, the CDR3 is TGCGCCAGCAGCCCTGACAGGGAAACAAACGAAAAACTGTTTTTT. The whole variable domain, filled in from reference TRBV5-1 and TRBJ1-4, reads KAGVTQTPRYLIKTRGQQVTLSCSPISGHRSVSWYQQTPGQGLQFLFEYFSETQRNKGNFPGRFSGRQFSNSRSEMNVSTLELGDSALYLCASSPDRETNEKLFFGSGTQLSVL.